These 7 T cell receptor beta chains were all obtained from the same sample, sequenced in a study of metastatic and nonmetastatic thyroid tumors. Among the patients, none had received any treatment before thyroid surgery. TCRdb reprocessed the PCR reads via MiXCR. Here the sample spans 15,000 or so clones, around 23% being singletons. The source material was tumor tissue. The receptors stem from a female donor with papillary thyroid cancer or a benign thyroid nodule (not recorded which). Some clones in this sample may be carry-over from other donors' samples.

The chain links TRBV7-3 to TRBJ2-3; 7 bases map to TRBD2. In germline, CDR1 is SGHTA, CDR2 FQGTGA. J lost 3 bases, V lost 2 bases, and 11 bases had no gene match. This CDR3 region has 17 residues. The CDR3, as DNA: TGTGCCAGCAGCTTAGTCCCTAGCGGTTTGAGTACAGATACGCAGTATTTT. It encodes CASSLVPSGLSTDTQYF.

The sample holds many counts of this clone. The chain combines TRBV19 with TRBJ1-1; D gene unclear. In germline, CDR1 is LNHDA, CDR2 SQIVND (reference sequence). V was shortened by 5 bases and J by 0 bases, with 7 bases between the two germline ends. The CDR3 is 13 amino acids. Written as DNA, the CDR3 is TGTGCCAGTAGTGCGTGGATGAACACTGAAGCTTTCTTT. Translated, it gives CASSAWMNTEAFF.

This clone has just a few counts. The V and J genes are TRBV12-3 or TRBV12-4 and TRBJ2-5, with TRBD1 matching over 11 bases. This CDR3 has 13 amino acids. After removal of 5 bases from V and 7 bases from J, the junction contained 3 bases not matched to a gene. The CDR3 sequence is CASSPGTGGTQYF. The CDR3, as DNA: TGTGCCAGCAGTCCCGGGACAGGGGGGACCCAGTACTTC.

In its sample, this clone ranks as medium-sized. This rearrangement joins TRBV27 to TRBJ2-1, with D perhaps matching TRBD1 (6 bases). Germline V CDR1 and CDR2: MNHEY, SMNVEV (reference sequence). V gave up 8 bases and J gave up 15 bases, with 17 bases separating them. The CDR3 contains 11 residues. CDR3 DNA sequence: TGTGCCAGCCGGTCACAGGGAATTCTGTTCTTC. Its translation: CASRSQGILFF.

There are many counts of this clone. The sample has other DNA sequences that encode this CDR3 too. The chain is built from TRBV7-3 and TRBJ2-1; weak D call: TRBD2 (5 bases). V lost 4 bases to trimming and J lost 5 bases, with 12 bases between them. Per germline, CDR1 SGHTA and CDR2 FQGTGA. There are 14 residues in the CDR3. The CDR3 nucleotides read TGTGCCAGCAGCTCCCGGACTGGTAACAATGAGCAGTTCTTC. Residues: CASSSRTGNNEQFF.

This clone was observed many times. The genes are TRBV18 and TRBJ2-3; D not certain. This CDR3 region has 13 residues. Germline V gene sequence: CDR1 KGHSH, CDR2 LQKENI. The V and J ends lost 1 base and 2 bases respectively, with 4 bases between them. The CDR3, as DNA: TGTGCCAGCTCACCACGGACCACAGATACGCAGTATTTT. Translated: CASSPRTTDTQYF.

In this sample, this clone turned up many times. The genes are TRBV18 and TRBJ2-4; 8 bases fit TRBD1. Germline V lookup: CDR1 KGHSH, CDR2 LQKENI. The J segment lost 6 bases and the V segment lost 4 bases, leaving 5 bases of the junction unmatched. The CDR3 runs to 14 residues. The DNA of the CDR3 is TGTGCCAGCTCACGAGGACAGGGTTTAAACATTCAGTACTTC. Translated, it gives CASSRGQGLNIQYF.